This is a list of T cell receptor beta chains from one sample in a study of T cell clusters in autoimmune cytopenias. TCRdb reworked the multiplex PCR reads into one entry per CDR3 protein, no DNA. The listing contains roughly 4,000 distinct CDR3 sequences. These records were also assigned to another study, of T cell repertoires in aging, cancer and after chemotherapy.

Sequenced input: peripheral blood. These receptors all stem from a human donor in good health. Each CDR3 is given with its conserved first and last residue. Size values are once, few and many counts, or a class for expanded clones, and some rows have none.

V gene: TRBV27; clone size: -; J gene: TRBJ2-3; CDR3 protein: CASSFQDRGTDTQYF
V gene: TRBV27; clone size: medium-sized; J gene: TRBJ1-2; CDR3 protein: CASSTDRDNYGYTF
V gene: TRBV7-2; clone size: medium-sized; J gene: TRBJ1-5; CDR3 protein: CASSLERGQHQPQHF
V gene: TRBV7-3; clone size: -; J gene: TRBJ2-1; CDR3 protein: CASSLRAGPYNEQFF
V gene: TRBV7-2; clone size: -; J gene: TRBJ1-2; CDR3 protein: CASLRAGGASGYTF
V gene: TRBV19; clone size: medium-sized; J gene: TRBJ1-3; CDR3 protein: CASSIVGQHSGNTIYF
V gene: TRBV10-1; clone size: medium-sized; J gene: TRBJ1-4; CDR3 protein: CASKLRGRQGLVDEKLFF
V gene: TRBV19; clone size: medium-sized; J gene: TRBJ1-2; CDR3 protein: CASSIRSVNYGYTF
V gene: TRBV10-3; clone size: -; J gene: TRBJ2-1; CDR3 protein: CASSGLAGGLPNEQFF
V gene: TRBV6-5; clone size: medium-sized; J gene: TRBJ2-1; CDR3 protein: CASSFTSGGYNEQFF
V gene: TRBV4-2; clone size: -; J gene: TRBJ2-3; CDR3 protein: CASSPLPSGGADTQYF
V gene: TRBV5-4; clone size: medium-sized; J gene: TRBJ1-2; CDR3 protein: CASSLAGHYGYTF
V gene: TRBV7-2; clone size: -; J gene: TRBJ2-3; CDR3 protein: CASSLKREGNTQYF
V gene: TRBV10-2; clone size: -; J gene: TRBJ2-5; CDR3 protein: CASSEPFGQETQYF
V gene: TRBV10-1; clone size: -; J gene: TRBJ2-7; CDR3 protein: CASSPGQGASTYEQYF
V gene: TRBV5-1; clone size: -; J gene: TRBJ1-1; CDR3 protein: CASSPGQTNTEAFF
V gene: TRBV12-3/TRBV12-4; clone size: -; J gene: TRBJ2-3; CDR3 protein: CASSLAQFLAWRETDTQYF
V gene: TRBV20-1; clone size: -; J gene: TRBJ1-1; CDR3 protein: CSAISDRNTEAFF
V gene: TRBV12-3/TRBV12-4; clone size: -; J gene: TRBJ1-1; CDR3 protein: CASSSFLGIEAFF
V gene: TRBV19; clone size: medium-sized; J gene: TRBJ2-5; CDR3 protein: CASSIGPVGGETQYF
V gene: TRBV10-1; clone size: -; J gene: TRBJ2-1; CDR3 protein: CASVPSLNSGEQFF
V gene: TRBV7-9; clone size: medium-sized; J gene: TRBJ2-1; CDR3 protein: CASSFRDKFGEQFF
V gene: TRBV5-4; clone size: medium-sized; J gene: TRBJ2-1; CDR3 protein: CASKMGVSGINEQFF
V gene: TRBV30; clone size: medium-sized; J gene: TRBJ1-1; CDR3 protein: CAWNRPGTGGKNTEAFF
V gene: TRBV19; clone size: medium-sized; J gene: TRBJ2-7; CDR3 protein: CASSAPGQGLYEQYF
V gene: TRBV19; clone size: medium-sized; J gene: TRBJ1-1; CDR3 protein: CASSIPVGTEAFF
V gene: TRBV20-1; clone size: -; J gene: TRBJ2-2; CDR3 protein: CSAESGTGNTGELFF
V gene: TRBV30; clone size: medium-sized; J gene: TRBJ2-5; CDR3 protein: CACDKRGGRETQYF
V gene: TRBV24-1; clone size: medium-sized; J gene: TRBJ2-3; CDR3 protein: CATSTAAAATQYF
V gene: TRBV5-5; clone size: -; J gene: TRBJ1-2; CDR3 protein: CASSREVGGYTF
V gene: TRBV18; clone size: medium-sized; J gene: TRBJ1-4; CDR3 protein: CASTLLENEKLFF
V gene: TRBV29-1; clone size: large; J gene: TRBJ2-3; CDR3 protein: CSVDPPPGNTDTQYF
V gene: TRBV6-1; clone size: medium-sized; J gene: TRBJ2-2; CDR3 protein: CASSLGGGELFF
V gene: TRBV6-6; clone size: -; J gene: TRBJ2-3; CDR3 protein: CASSYWGAGGLGTDTQYF
V gene: TRBV7-9; clone size: medium-sized; J gene: TRBJ1-2; CDR3 protein: CASSLGQNYGYTF
V gene: TRBV12-3/TRBV12-4; clone size: medium-sized; J gene: TRBJ1-1; CDR3 protein: CASSFGSNTEAFF
V gene: TRBV27; clone size: medium-sized; J gene: TRBJ2-2; CDR3 protein: CASTSGVYTGELFF
V gene: TRBV20-1; clone size: -; J gene: TRBJ1-5; CDR3 protein: CSAMSSNQPQHF
V gene: TRBV6-6; clone size: -; J gene: TRBJ2-6; CDR3 protein: CASRPGTGVLSGANVLTF
V gene: TRBV6-5; clone size: -; J gene: TRBJ1-1; CDR3 protein: CASTGGQLNTEAFF
V gene: TRBV10-3; clone size: medium-sized; J gene: TRBJ2-1; CDR3 protein: CAISGQGDEQFF
V gene: TRBV11-1; clone size: large; J gene: TRBJ2-2; CDR3 protein: CASRLTRGRDGELFF
V gene: TRBV14; clone size: -; J gene: TRBJ1-3; CDR3 protein: CASSQWARATGENTIYF
V gene: TRBV6-5; clone size: -; J gene: TRBJ2-6; CDR3 protein: CASSDGQGATGANVLTF